This is a list of T cell receptor beta chains from one sample in a study of cytomegalovirus exposure and HLA in healthy donors. The protocol was immunoSEQ multiplex PCR, while the TCRdb copy is restricted to in-frame clones and leaves out a portion. The table lists around 100,000 clones, 79% of them singletons, with just under 3% in the top ten. Sequencing was performed on PBMCs. The source is a woman aged 18-35 years in good health and CMV-seropositive. CDR3s include the opening cysteine and the closing phenylalanine or tryptophan. D genes are given only for firm matches. For some rows the clone size is stated as once, few or many, or as a class when expanded; others skip it.

TRBJ2-5,-,TRBD1,TRBV2,CASSETRGQETQYF,TGTGCCAGCAGTGAAACCAGGGGGCAAGAGACCCAGTACTTC
TRBJ1-1,-,-,TRBV9,CASSKPPLRVTEAFF,TGTGCCAGCAGCAAACCTCCGCTCAGGGTAACTGAAGCTTTCTTT
TRBJ2-3,-,-,TRBV10-2,CASRLLLADTQYF,TGCGCCAGCAGACTGTTGCTTGCAGATACGCAGTATTTT
TRBJ2-1,once,TRBD2,TRBV30,CAWTSGSLPYNEQFF,TGTGCCTGGACTAGCGGGAGTCTCCCCTACAATGAGCAGTTCTTC
TRBJ2-7,once,TRBD2,TRBV6-1,CASSKTGTISYEQYF,TGTGCCAGCAGTAAAACCGGGACTATCTCCTACGAGCAGTACTTC
TRBJ2-2,-,TRBD1,TRBV10-2,CASSGLLTGGTGELFF,TGCGCCAGCAGTGGACTTTTAACAGGGGGCACCGGGGAGCTGTTTTTT
TRBJ2-3,-,TRBD2,TRBV6-5,CASSYDREGEYF,TGTGCCAGCAGTTACGACCGGGAGGGCGAGTATTTT
TRBJ1-3,-,TRBD1,TRBV29-1,CSVADRGSTGNTIYF,TGCAGCGTTGCGGACAGGGGCAGTACTGGAAACACCATATATTTT
TRBJ2-7,-,-,TRBV10-3,CAISFGGEQYF,TGTGCCATCAGTTTCGGAGGGGAGCAGTACTTC
TRBJ2-5,-,-,TRBV28,CASSPSRETQYF,TGTGCCAGCAGCCCTAGCCGAGAGACCCAGTACTTC
TRBJ2-7,-,-,TRBV6-5,CASSPSLGLSGEQYF,TGTGCCAGCAGTCCCTCCCTGGGGCTCTCGGGCGAGCAGTACTTC
TRBJ1-1,once,-,TRBV5-1,CASSLVGSGDTEAFF,TGCGCCAGCAGCTTGGTGGGGTCAGGGGACACTGAAGCTTTCTTT
TRBJ2-7,-,TRBD1,TRBV27,CASSYRTGAGEQYF,TGTGCCAGCAGTTATAGGACAGGGGCAGGGGAGCAGTACTTC
TRBJ2-7,-,-,TRBV6-1,CASSERPAWDKDSYEQYF,TGTGCCAGCAGTGAAAGGCCTGCGTGGGACAAAGACTCCTACGAGCAGTACTTC